This record looks at one T cell receptor (beta chain) sequence and its context. The sample's treatment: oral pan-JAK inhibitor, 5-10 mg twice daily. Trimming left V 2 bases short and J 9 bases short, with 14 bases between. Per the germline V gene, CDR1 is SGHAT and CDR2 is FQNNGV. This CDR3 region has 15 residues. This specimen belongs to a study of CD8+ T cells in alopecia areata. Study summary: Patients received oral tofacitinib, 5 to 10 mg twice daily, for moderate-to-severe alopecia areata. Patients given treatment had severity scored by the percentage of scalp area affected.

The sequencing template was cDNA reverse transcribed from extracted RNA. The table came from immunoSEQ multiplex PCR; TCRdb's copy has only in-frame clones and leaves some out. The sample holds 170,000 or so clones, about 48% seen once. Source: CD8+ T cells sorted from blood, taken at week 24, from a patient treated with tofacitinib. The TCR comes from a human donor with alopecia areata. The chain has TRBV11-2 and TRBJ1-6; D is ambiguous. This chain's CDR3 is CASSLTAAGGSPLHF. The CDR3 nucleotides are TGTGCCAGCAGCTTAACGGCGGCGGGAGGTTCACCCCTCCACTTT.